Following are 14 T cell receptor beta chains from one sample sequenced in a study of T cell repertoires in cytomegalovirus infection. TCRdb reprocessed the reads with MiXCR, giving one entry per CDR3 protein. The sample shows 230,000 or so distinct CDR3 sequences, over 15% of them seen only once. The sample consisted of CD8+ T cells from PBMCs. These receptors all stem from a human donor in good health (CMV status not recorded). Some clones in this sample may be carry-over from other donors' samples.

The chain has TRBV19 and TRBJ1-1; the D gene is possibly TRBD1 (6 bases). V shed 10 bases and J shed 5 bases, with 17 bases lying between them. This CDR3 is 13 amino acids long. The germline V gene has CDR1 LNHDA and CDR2 SQIVND (reference sequence). The DNA for the CDR3 is TGTGCCAATGCGACAGGCGCGAAGACTGAAGCTTTCTTT. Amino acid sequence: CANATGAKTEAFF.

The chain recombines TRBV19 with TRBJ1-4; D ambiguous. CDR3 length equals 17 residues. The V and J ends lost 5 bases and 4 bases respectively, with 20 bases between them. Germline V gene lookup returns CDR1 LNHDA and CDR2 SQIVND (reference sequence). The CDR3 sequence: CASSYTTRLTINEKLFF. In nucleotides, the CDR3 is TGTGCCAGTAGTTATACCACTCGACTCACGATTAATGAAAAACTGTTTTTT.

This clonotype turned up a few times. The V call is TRBV19, the J call TRBJ2-7; D might be TRBD2 (5 bases). The germline CDR1 and CDR2 sequences are LNHDA and SQIVND (reference sequence). Trimming pared 5 bases from V and 3 bases from J, leaving 11 bases between. CDR3 length: 13 amino acids. As DNA, the CDR3 is TGTGCCAGTAGTGCGACTCGGGACTACGAGCAGTACTTC. It is translated as CASSATRDYEQYF.

V gene TRBV28 combines with J gene TRBJ2-7, with 9 positions matching TRBD2. Germline V gives CDR1 MDHEN, CDR2 SYDVKM. V lost 2 bases and J lost 5; bases outside the gene matches: 7. CDR3 length: 15 amino acids. Written as DNA, the CDR3 is TGTGCCAGCAGTTTACCCGAGGGACTAGCTCACGAGCAGTACTTC. Protein product: CASSLPEGLAHEQYF. The complete variable domain, with remaining parts taken from reference TRBV28 and TRBJ2-7, reads DVKVTQSSRYLVKRTGEKVFLECVQDMDHENMFWYRQDPGLGLRLIYFSYDVKMKEKGDIPEGYSVSREKKERFSLILESASTNQTSMYLCASSLPEGLAHEQYFGPGTRLTVT.

CDR3 protein: CASSSRTGYYEQYF. The DNA of the CDR3 is TGCGCCAGCAGCTCGCGGACAGGATACTACGAGCAGTACTTC. The J gene is TRBJ2-7, the V gene TRBV5-1; 7 bases fit TRBD1. The CDR3 runs to 14 residues. Losses at the gene ends were 3 bases for V and 3 bases for J; bases not matched to a gene: 6. The germline gives CDR1 SGHRS, CDR2 YFSETQ.

The rearrangement links TRBV24-1 to TRBJ2-1, with D possibly matching TRBD2 (5 bases). The V and J ends lost 5 bases and 3 bases respectively, with 7 bases between them. Germline-derived CDR1 and CDR2 are KGHDR and SFDVKD. The CDR3 is made up of 13 amino acids. The CDR3, as DNA: TGTGCCACCAGTGTCGGGGTCTACAATGAGCAGTTCTTC. Protein: CATSVGVYNEQFF.

This clonotype showed up just a few times. The V call is TRBV29-1, the J call TRBJ1-2; D call uncertain. V was pared by 4 bases and J by 4 bases, with 16 bases between. CDR3 length: 14 residues. Germline CDR1 is SQVTM and CDR2 is ANQGSEA. The CDR3 loop is CSVGQGYPGYGYTF. The CDR3 nucleotides are TGCAGCGTTGGACAAGGGTATCCGGGCTATGGCTACACCTTC.

The chain couples TRBV4-3 to TRBJ1-1, with 7 bases that match TRBD1. CDR3 length: 15 amino acids. The germline CDR1 and CDR2 sequences are LGHNA and YSLEER. The J segment lost 7 bases and the V segment lost 0 bases, leaving 8 bases of the junction unmatched. This CDR3 is CASSQEDWTGFEAFF. The CDR3 DNA follows: TGCGCCAGCAGCCAAGAAGACTGGACAGGATTTGAAGCTTTCTTT.

A few counts support this clonotype. This rearrangement joins TRBV4-1 to TRBJ1-1, with D uncertain. Between the trimmed V and J ends, which lost 4 bases and 3 bases, there was a span of 15 bases. This CDR3 region has 15 residues. Germline V gene data show CDR1 as MGHRA and CDR2 as YSYEKL. The chain's CDR3 is CASSPKVAGYTEAFF. CDR3 DNA: TGCGCCAGCAGCCCCAAAGTCGCGGGATACACTGAAGCTTTCTTT.

This clonotype was counted at least ten times. The rearrangement uses TRBV6-1 and TRBJ1-2; no definite D call. CDR3 size: 12 residues. V lost 7 bases and J 5 bases, leaving 11 bases between the germline ends. Germline V gives CDR1 MNHNS, CDR2 SASEGT. The CDR3 reads CASIRATYGYTF. DNA for the CDR3: TGTGCCAGCATCCGGGCCACATATGGCTACACCTTC.

This clonotype has ten or more counts. The chain is built from TRBV12-5 and TRBJ1-2; no firm D call. Germline CDR1 is LGHNT and CDR2 is FRNRAP. The germline V and J ends were trimmed by 1 base and 5 bases, with 11 bases remaining between them. The CDR3 has 14 amino acids. The CDR3 loop is CASGLEYGAYGYTF. In DNA form, the CDR3 reads TGTGCTAGTGGTTTGGAGTACGGAGCTTATGGCTACACCTTC. The whole variable domain, remainder taken from reference TRBV12-5 and TRBJ1-2, is DARVTQTPRHKVTEMGQEVTMRCQPILGHNTVFWYRQTMMQGLELLAYFRNRAPLDDSGMPKDRFSAEMPDATLATLKIQPSEPRDSAVYFCASGLEYGAYGYTFGSGTRLTVV.

A few counts support this clonotype. The rearrangement links TRBV4-1 to TRBJ2-1, with D perhaps TRBD2 (5 bases). Germline V lookup: CDR1 MGHRA, CDR2 YSYEKL. The CDR3 has 16 residues. V lost 0 bases and J 4 bases, leaving 13 bases between the germline ends. CDR3 coding DNA: TGCGCCAGCAGCCAAGAGGATCGGGGAAGGTACAATGAGCAGTTCTTC. Its translation: CASSQEDRGRYNEQFF.

Many counts were recorded for this clonotype. This rearrangement joins TRBV28 to TRBJ2-1; 12 bases match TRBD2. The CDR3 is 18 residues long. J gave up 5 bases and V 5 bases, and 13 bases lay outside the gene matches. Germline V gives CDR1 MDHEN, CDR2 SYDVKM. This CDR3 reads CASSPRPTSGGPNNEQFF. The CDR3 DNA sequence: TGTGCCAGCAGTCCCCGCCCGACTAGCGGGGGCCCTAACAATGAGCAGTTCTTC. The entire variable domain, with the rest obtained from reference TRBV28 and TRBJ2-1, is as follows: DVKVTQSSRYLVKRTGEKVFLECVQDMDHENMFWYRQDPGLGLRLIYFSYDVKMKEKGDIPEGYSVSREKKERFSLILESASTNQTSMYLCASSPRPTSGGPNNEQFFGPGTRLTVL.

This clonotype was seen only a few times. This rearrangement joins TRBV6-2 or TRBV6-3 to TRBJ2-5; possibly TRBD1 for D (5 bases). The length of the CDR3 is 14 residues. Per germline, CDR1 MNHEY and CDR2 SVGEGT. Trimming shortened V by 6 bases and J by 5 bases, and 16 bases separated the two germline ends. The CDR3 is CASRMSGPPETQYF. The CDR3 DNA reads TGTGCCAGCAGAATGTCAGGGCCCCCGGAGACCCAGTACTTC.